These 21 T cell receptor beta chains came from one sample sequenced in a study of control samples from healthy donors and cancer patients. Profiling relied on immunoSEQ multiplex PCR, and the TCRdb table lists in-frame clones only, not all of them. The repertoire holds about 140,000 clones, with approximately 94% as singletons. The sequenced material came from blood. The receptors here all came from a man aged 35 to 55 in good health.

The rearrangement uses TRBV7-9 and TRBJ1-2; D might be TRBD1 (6 bases). V was pared by 4 bases and J by 8 bases, with 11 bases between. Germline CDR1 SEHNR, CDR2 FQNEAQ (reference sequence). The CDR3 runs 12 residues. This chain's CDR3 is CASSSTGSGYTF. As DNA, the CDR3 is TGTGCCAGCAGCTCAACAGGGTCCGGCTACACCTTC.

This rearrangement joins TRBV10-1 to TRBJ2-3, with D possibly matching TRBD2 (5 bases). There are 15 residues in the CDR3. The germline V gene encodes CDR1 WNHNN and CDR2 SYGVQD (reference sequence). V was shortened by 0 bases and J by 0 bases, with 7 bases between the two germline ends. The CDR3 loop is CASSESGESTDTQYF. CDR3 DNA: TGCGCCAGCAGTGAGTCCGGGGAAAGCACAGATACGCAGTATTTT.

The chain links TRBV25-1 to TRBJ1-6, with TRBD1 identical over 11 bases. This CDR3 has 12 amino acids. Losses at the gene ends were 10 bases for V and 9 bases for J; bases not matched to a gene: 2. CDR1 is MGHDK, CDR2 SYGVNS, per germline. The CDR3 DNA is TGTGCCACAGGACAGGGGGCTTCACCCCTCCACTTT. Its protein product is CATGQGASPLHF.

The CDR3 DNA reads as TGTGCCAGCAGCTTGCGTCCGGGCGGGGAGACCCAGTACTTC. Protein: CASSLRPGGETQYF. The chain has TRBV5-6 and TRBJ2-5; D is possibly TRBD2 (5 bases). Per germline, CDR1 SGHDT and CDR2 YYEEEE. There are 14 residues in the CDR3. Between the trimmed V and J ends, which lost 1 base and 5 bases, there was a span of 12 bases.

In this sample, this clone turned up once. The rearrangement uses TRBV28 and TRBJ2-2, with D possibly matching TRBD1 (5 bases). The V end lost 5 bases, the J end lost 5 bases, and 9 bases lay between the germline ends. This CDR3 contains 13 residues. Germline assignment: CDR1 MDHEN and CDR2 SYDVKM. The CDR3 nucleotides are TGTGCCAGCAGTCCAGGGTTGACCGGGGAGCTGTTTTTT. Translation: CASSPGLTGELFF.

The chain carries TRBV18 and TRBJ2-3; D might be TRBD2 (6 bases). CDR3 size: 15 residues. Per the germline V gene, CDR1 is KGHSH and CDR2 is LQKENI. V was shortened by 5 bases and J by 6 bases, with 18 bases between the two germline ends. CDR3 protein: CASSRQGGPRDTQYF. CDR3 DNA sequence: TGTGCCAGCTCAAGGCAGGGAGGTCCCAGGGATACGCAGTATTTT.

The V gene is TRBV20-1, the J gene TRBJ1-5, with D possibly TRBD1 on 6 matching bases. The CDR3 contains 12 residues. The germline V gene encodes CDR1 DFQATT and CDR2 SNEGSKA (reference sequence). Trimming shortened V by 3 bases and J by 6 bases, and 9 bases separated the two germline ends. The CDR3 is CSASRRGQPQHF. For the CDR3, the DNA is TGCAGTGCTAGTCGCAGGGGTCAGCCCCAGCATTTT.

This clone occurred once. This chain connects TRBV6-2 or TRBV6-3 to TRBJ2-1; 9 bases map to TRBD2. The CDR3 is 15 residues long. The germline CDR1 and CDR2 sequences are MNHEY and SVGEGT. Losses at the gene ends were 6 bases for V and 3 bases for J; bases not matched to a gene: 6. The CDR3 here is CASSSRRGGYNEQFF. The CDR3 DNA is TGTGCCAGCAGCTCCCGGCGGGGGGGCTACAATGAGCAGTTCTTC.

V is TRBV6-1 and J is TRBJ1-6; TRBD1 is a possible D gene (6 bases). The V end was cut by 6 bases, the J end by 10 bases, with 19 bases between. The germline V gene encodes CDR1 MNHNS and CDR2 SASEGT. The CDR3 loop spans 15 amino acids. CDR3 protein: CASSRQQGGGSPLHF. CDR3 coding DNA: TGTGCCAGCAGCAGACAGCAAGGAGGGGGATCACCCCTCCACTTT.

The rearrangement joins TRBV2 to TRBJ1-2; maybe TRBD1 (6 bases). Germline CDR1 is SNHLY and CDR2 is FYNNEI. The CDR3 is 16 residues long. Trimming stripped 6 bases from V and 6 bases from J, with 23 bases between. CDR3 nucleotide sequence: TGTGCCAGCAGCCAAAGGCGGCTACAGGGAGGAGATGGCTACACCTTC. Protein product: CASSQRRLQGGDGYTF. Supplemented by reference TRBV2 and TRBJ1-2, the full variable domain reads EPEVTQTPSHQVTQMGQEVILRCVPISNHLYFYWYRQILGQKVEFLVSFYNNEISEKSEIFDDQFSVERPDGSNFTLKIRSTKLEDSAMYFCASSQRRLQGGDGYTFGSGTRLTVV.

The rearrangement joins TRBV20-1 to TRBJ2-5; D is ambiguous. The germline CDR1 and CDR2 sequences are DFQATT and SNEGSKA (reference sequence). Trimming stripped 3 bases from V and 3 bases from J, with 11 bases between. There are 13 residues in the CDR3. Written as DNA, the CDR3 is TGCAGTGCTAGTGTAGTAGTAAAAGAGACCCAGTACTTC. This codes for CSASVVVKETQYF.

The chain employs TRBV6-5 and TRBJ1-2; D is undetermined. The CDR3 covers 16 residues. V lost 6 bases and J 0 bases, leaving 17 bases between the germline ends. Germline CDR1 reads MNHEY; CDR2 reads SVGAGI. In DNA, the CDR3 is TGTGCCAGCAGCTACCAGGCCGCTAGAACTAACTATGGCTACACCTTC. Translated: CASSYQAARTNYGYTF.

This chain uses TRBV10-2 with TRBJ2-7; 8 positions agree with TRBD1. From germline, CDR1 is WSHSY and CDR2 SAAADI. Trimming at V came to 5 bases and at J to 3 bases, leaving 6 bases not matched to a gene. The CDR3 length is 14 residues. CDR3 sequence: CASSTGQVSYEQYF. The CDR3 nucleotides read TGCGCCAGCAGTACGGGACAGGTCAGCTACGAGCAGTACTTC.

The V gene is TRBV6-6, the J gene TRBJ2-4; D gene ambiguous. Deletions cut 2 bases from V and 4 bases from J, with 12 bases between. Germline assignment: CDR1 MNHNY and CDR2 SVGAGI (reference sequence). This CDR3 has 15 amino acids. DNA for the CDR3: TGTGCCAGCAGTTACCCCGATACCCTTAAAAACATTCAGTACTTC. Translating gives CASSYPDTLKNIQYF.

The V call is TRBV7-2, the J call TRBJ2-7; 12 bases agree with TRBD1. This CDR3 has 15 amino acids. The V segment lost 5 bases and the J segment 5 bases; nucleotides outside the gene matches: 7. CDR1 and CDR2 (germline): SGHTA, FQGNSA. The CDR3 here is CASSGGTGGYNEQYF. The CDR3 DNA reads TGTGCCAGCAGCGGCGGGACAGGGGGCTACAACGAGCAGTACTTC.

The chain is built from TRBV6-6 and TRBJ1-2, with unresolved D. CDR3 size: 15 residues. V lost 0 bases, J lost 4 bases, and 12 bases lay in between. Germline values: CDR1 MNHNY, CDR2 SVGAGI (reference sequence). The CDR3 loop reads CASSYSNPKSYGYTF. The DNA for the CDR3 is TGTGCCAGCAGTTACTCGAATCCGAAATCCTATGGCTACACCTTC.

The CDR3 DNA is TGCGCCAGCAGTGAGGGCCAGCGAAACACCATATATTTT. It specifies CASSEGQRNTIYF. The chain employs TRBV10-2 and TRBJ1-3, with D unresolved. The CDR3 totals 13 residues. The germline gives CDR1 WSHSY, CDR2 SAAADI. Trimming took off 2 bases at V and 5 bases at J, with 7 bases between the two ends.

CDR3 nucleotide sequence: TGCGCCAGCAGTTCCGGGACAGGGGGAACTGTAGCCAAAAACATTCAGTACTTC. This sequence encodes CASSSGTGGTVAKNIQYF. The rearrangement uses TRBV10-2 and TRBJ2-4; 11 nucleotides align to TRBD1. The CDR3 totals 18 residues. Germline V gene lookup returns CDR1 WSHSY and CDR2 SAAADI. Trimming at V came to 5 bases and at J to 0 bases, leaving 9 bases not matched to a gene.

The chain combines TRBV5-1 with TRBJ2-7; D gene uncertain. The CDR3 runs 12 residues. With 4 bases removed from V and 7 bases from J, the gap between germline ends came to 12 bases. Germline V lookup: CDR1 SGHRS, CDR2 YFSETQ. CDR3 residues: CASSAEDMEQYF. For the CDR3, the DNA is TGCGCCAGCAGCGCCGAGGATATGGAGCAGTACTTC. Complete variable domain (other parts from reference TRBV5-1 and TRBJ2-7): KAGVTQTPRYLIKTRGQQVTLSCSPISGHRSVSWYQQTPGQGLQFLFEYFSETQRNKGNFPGRFSGRQFSNSRSEMNVSTLELGDSALYLCASSAEDMEQYFGPGTRLTVT.

The chain links TRBV4-3 to TRBJ2-3, with unresolved D. Per the germline V gene, CDR1 is LGHNA and CDR2 is YSLEER. The ends were cut back, 4 bases at V and 2 bases at J, with 10 bases in the middle. The CDR3 contains 14 residues. CDR3 sequence: CASSPEPLTDTQYF. CDR3 bases: TGCGCCAGCAGCCCTGAACCCCTCACAGATACGCAGTATTTT.

The chain employs TRBV28 and TRBJ2-6, with TRBD2 as a possible D gene (5 bases). Germline CDR1 is MDHEN and CDR2 is SYDVKM. This CDR3 is built from 15 residues. CDR3 in amino acids: CAAGAQSSGANVLTF. For the CDR3, the DNA is TGTGCGGCGGGTGCGCAAAGCTCTGGGGCCAACGTCCTGACTTTC.